The 32 T cell receptor beta chains below were found in one sample sequenced in a study of T cells after posttransplantation cyclophosphamide. Data came from immunoSEQ multiplex PCR; TCRdb stores just in-frame clones and leaves some out. Singletons are absent from the sample, which has tens of thousands of clones. Sample: PBMCs. These receptor sequences come from a man in his forties in good health, CMV-negative, and a related stem cell transplant donor.

This clone was picked up many times. This chain links TRBV27 with TRBJ2-3; 7 nucleotides agree with TRBD1. The CDR3 contains 14 residues. Germline assignment: CDR1 MNHEY and CDR2 SMNVEV (reference sequence). V shed 6 bases, J shed 0 bases, and the junction held 3 bases outside the gene matches. CDR3 sequence (DNA): TGTGCCAGCAGCGACAGGGCTAGCACAGATACGCAGTATTTT. Encoded protein: CASSDRASTDTQYF.

Many counts were recorded for this clone. The chain links TRBV7-9 to TRBJ1-1; tentatively, D is TRBD1 (6 bases). Trimming took off 8 bases at V and 6 bases at J, with 16 bases between the two ends. Germline lookup yields CDR1 SEHNR and CDR2 FQNEAQ (reference sequence). This CDR3 comprises 13 residues. Here the CDR3 DNA reads TGTGCCAGCTCAAGGGAGGGGGAGGCTGAAGCTTTCTTT. Translating gives CASSREGEAEAFF.

This clone was found many times. The CDR3 coding sequence is TGTGCCAGCAGTGCAGGGGGCGAGCAGTACTTC. Amino acids: CASSAGGEQYF. The J gene is TRBJ2-7, the V gene TRBV2; TRBD1 matches at 7 bases. CDR1 is SNHLY, CDR2 FYNNEI, per germline. The CDR3 runs 11 residues. V was clipped by 4 bases and J by 6 bases; unmatched bases: 0.

This clone came up many times. The chain uses TRBV2 and TRBJ2-7; 10 bases match TRBD2. CDR1 is SNHLY and CDR2 is FYNNEI in the germline V gene. J was trimmed by 5 bases and V by 4 bases; bases with no gene match: 8. The CDR3 loop spans 15 amino acids. CDR3 DNA: TGTGCCAGCAGTGGTCCTAGCGGGAGTGGTGACGAGCAGTACTTC. Its translation: CASSGPSGSGDEQYF.

This clone was observed many times. This chain links TRBV28 with TRBJ1-3; TRBD1 agrees at 7 bases. From germline, CDR1 is MDHEN and CDR2 SYDVKM. The CDR3 is made up of 16 amino acids. The junction had 11 bases not matched to a gene; V was cut back by 5 bases and J by 4 bases. Written as DNA, the CDR3 is TGTGCCAGCAGTATTAGGACAGGATCGAGAGGAAACACCATATATTTT. Translating it yields CASSIRTGSRGNTIYF.

This clone was detected ten times or more. V gene TRBV5-6 combines with J gene TRBJ1-5; TRBD1 matches at 7 bases. This CDR3 spans 17 amino acids. Trimming cost V 0 bases and J 2 bases; bases outside gene matches: 8. The V gene's germline CDR1 is SGHDT and CDR2 YYEEEE. DNA for the CDR3: TGTGCCAGCAGCTTGGGACAGGGAGGTTACGGCAATCAGCCCCAGCATTTT. This sequence encodes CASSLGQGGYGNQPQHF.

This clone was seen repeatedly, ten times or more. The chain is built from TRBV5-4 and TRBJ2-2; 8 nucleotides line up with TRBD2. The length of the CDR3 is 15 residues. V trimming: 0 bases; J trimming: 7 bases; junction bases outside the gene matches: 5. CDR1 SGHNT and CDR2 YYREEE come from the germline V gene (reference sequence). CDR3 coding DNA: TGTGCCAGCAGCTTGGTCGGGAGGGCCGTCGGGGAGCTGTTTTTT. Protein product: CASSLVGRAVGELFF.

This clone was counted at least ten times. This chain connects TRBV28 to TRBJ1-3; TRBD1 agrees at 8 bases. Trimming took 10 bases from V and 5 from J; bases not matched to a gene: 7. Germline loops: CDR1 MDHEN, CDR2 SYDVKM. The CDR3 is 13 residues long. This chain's CDR3 is CATSQGARNTIYF. In DNA, the CDR3 is TGTGCCACCTCCCAGGGGGCAAGAAACACCATATATTTT.

This clone showed up many times. V gene TRBV27 combines with J gene TRBJ2-7; 7 nucleotides line up with TRBD2. Germline-derived CDR1 and CDR2 are MNHEY and SMNVEV (reference sequence). The CDR3 length is 12 residues. J gave up 3 bases and V 7 bases, and 3 bases lay outside the gene matches. The CDR3 DNA reads as TGTGCCAGCACCTCGGGGGGCTACGAGCAGTACTTC. Protein product: CASTSGGYEQYF.

This clone has at least ten counts. The CDR3 region is CASSLSESYEQYF. The CDR3 DNA follows: TGTGCCAGCAGCTTATCTGAGTCCTACGAGCAGTACTTC. This sequence joins TRBV7-2 and TRBJ2-7; D is uncertain. Germline-derived CDR1 and CDR2 are SGHTA and FQGNSA. The CDR3 contains 13 residues. Trimming cost V 2 bases and J 1 base, with 6 bases left between them.

This clone was seen ten or more times. The J gene is TRBJ2-5, the V gene TRBV5-8, with D perhaps TRBD1 (6 bases). Germline-derived CDR1 and CDR2 are SGHTS and YDEGEE. V was cut by 1 base and J by 4 bases, with 8 bases left in between. CDR3 length: 13 amino acids. The CDR3 reads CASSLQGTETQYF. CDR3 DNA sequence: TGTGCCAGCAGCTTGCAGGGGACAGAGACCCAGTACTTC.

This clone was counted only a few times. This chain uses TRBV7-2 with TRBJ2-3, with 10 bases aligning to TRBD2. Losses at the gene ends were 3 bases for V and 4 bases for J; bases not matched to a gene: 7. Germline V CDR1 and CDR2: SGHTA, FQGNSA. This CDR3 is 16 amino acids long. The CDR3 is CASSLTLTSGADTQYF. CDR3 nucleotide sequence: TGTGCCAGCAGCTTGACACTCACTAGCGGGGCAGATACGCAGTATTTT.

This clone was counted ten times or more. The V and J genes are TRBV19 and TRBJ2-5; possibly TRBD1 for D (5 bases). Trimming stripped 5 bases from V and 2 bases from J, with 9 bases between. Germline CDR1 reads LNHDA; CDR2 reads SQIVND (reference sequence). This CDR3 spans 13 amino acids. The CDR3 is CASSWRQQETQYF. DNA of the CDR3: TGTGCCAGTAGTTGGCGACAGCAAGAGACCCAGTACTTC.

This clone was observed many times. The rearrangement joins TRBV6-1 to TRBJ2-1; D may be TRBD2 (5 bases). The CDR3 totals 14 residues. Germline V gene lookup returns CDR1 MNHNS and CDR2 SASEGT. V lost 3 bases and J 0 bases, leaving 6 bases between the germline ends. The CDR3 spells CASSETTSYNEQFF. CDR3 nucleotide sequence: TGTGCCAGCAGTGAGACTACCTCCTACAATGAGCAGTTCTTC.

This clone was observed at least ten times. V gene TRBV28 combines with J gene TRBJ2-6, with 10 bases fitting TRBD1. After removal of 6 bases from V and 2 bases from J, the junction contained 1 base not matched to a gene. The germline CDR1 and CDR2 sequences are MDHEN and SYDVKM. The CDR3 contains 15 residues. In nucleotides, the CDR3 is TGTGCCAGCAGGGGGACAGGGGCTGGGGCCAACGTCCTGACTTTC. This translates into CASRGTGAGANVLTF.

In this sample, this clone turned up many times. The chain carries TRBV5-1 and TRBJ2-2; 11 nucleotides line up with TRBD1. Germline-derived CDR1 and CDR2 are SGHRS and YFSETQ. The CDR3 runs 15 residues. With V trimmed by 3 bases and J by 6 bases, 4 bases remained unmatched. The CDR3 loop reads CASSSGQGAAGELFF. The CDR3 DNA follows: TGCGCCAGCAGCTCTGGACAGGGGGCGGCCGGGGAGCTGTTTTTT.

Ten or more counts support this clone. This chain's CDR3 is CASSLYPSGEAFF. In DNA form, the CDR3 reads TGTGCCAGCAGCTTGTATCCCAGCGGTGAAGCTTTCTTT. The gene calls are TRBV5-4 and TRBJ1-1, with no clear D. V shed 1 base and J shed 7 bases, with 11 bases lying between them. CDR3 length: 13 residues. CDR1 and CDR2 from the germline V gene are SGHNT and YYREEE (reference sequence).

This clone was detected many times. J is TRBJ1-1 and V is TRBV6-5; D remains ambiguous. From germline, CDR1 is MNHEY and CDR2 SVGAGI. V was trimmed by 8 bases and J by 7 bases, leaving 17 bases between them. This CDR3 comprises 13 residues. In DNA, the CDR3 is TGTGCCAGCGGGAGGTTTGAGTTAAGTGAAGCTTTCTTT. This codes for CASGRFELSEAFF.

This clone has a handful of counts. The rearrangement uses TRBV28 and TRBJ2-5; D might be TRBD1 (6 bases). The assigned J gene may be wrong: the sequence end matches TRBJ2-7 better. There are 13 residues in the CDR3. The V gene's germline CDR1 is MDHEN and CDR2 SYDVKM. The CDR3 DNA is TGTGCCAGCAGTATGGACAGTTCCTACGAGCAGTACTTC. Protein: CASSMDSSYEQYF.

This clone was seen a few times. The CDR3 sequence: CAVLAGGPRVGELFF. The CDR3 DNA follows: TGTGCCGTACTAGCGGGAGGGCCCCGGGTCGGGGAGCTGTTTTTT. The chain is built from TRBV27 and TRBJ2-2, with 13 bases identical to TRBD2. The trim removed 11 bases at V and 7 bases at J, leaving 10 bases unmatched. Germline CDR1 reads MNHEY; CDR2 reads SMNVEV (reference sequence). The CDR3 loop spans 15 amino acids.

The table lists this clone with many counts. This chain connects TRBV7-2 to TRBJ1-5; D might be TRBD1 (6 bases). Germline loops: CDR1 SGHTA, CDR2 FQGNSA. V was shortened by 2 bases and J by 1 base, with 12 bases between the two germline ends. The CDR3 extends over 16 amino acids. The CDR3 loop reads CASSLMLGASNQPQHF. The CDR3 coding sequence is TGTGCCAGCAGCTTAATGTTGGGGGCGAGCAATCAGCCCCAGCATTTT.

This clone was recorded many times. This CDR3 is CASSFGGGGDSYEQYF. The CDR3 region has the DNA TGTGCCAGCAGCTTCGGCGGGGGAGGTGACTCCTACGAGCAGTACTTC. J is TRBJ2-7 and V is TRBV7-2, with TRBD2 identical over 7 bases. V was pared by 3 bases and J by 0 bases, with 8 bases of the junction left unmatched. CDR3 length equals 16 residues. CDR1 is SGHTA and CDR2 is FQGNSA in the germline V gene. Full variable domain (rest looked up from reference TRBV7-2 and TRBJ2-7): GAGVSQSPSNKVTEKGKDVELRCDPISGHTALYWYRQSLGQGLEFLIYFQGNSAPDKSGLPSDRFSAERTGGSVSTLTIQRTQQEDSAVYLCASSFGGGGDSYEQYFGPGTRLTVT.

This clone was found many times. The chain carries TRBV6-6 and TRBJ2-7; 10 bases line up with TRBD1. The CDR3 runs to 14 residues. Germline V gene lookup returns CDR1 MNHNY and CDR2 SVGAGI (reference sequence). Trimming removed 4 bases from V and 5 bases from J; junction bases left unmatched: 5. The CDR3 coding sequence is TGTGCCAGCAGTTCACGGACAGGGGGGGACGAGCAGTACTTC. Protein: CASSSRTGGDEQYF.

This clone has at least ten counts. Other DNA sequences in the same sample also yield this CDR3. The chain uses TRBV19 and TRBJ2-7; tentatively, D is TRBD1 (5 bases). V gave up 1 base and J gave up 3 bases, with 10 bases separating them. Looked up from germline, CDR1 is LNHDA and CDR2 is SQIVND (reference sequence). This CDR3 contains 14 residues. The CDR3 nucleotides read TGTGCCAGTAGTATAGGTCAGGGCGGCTACGAGCAGTACTTC. Protein sequence: CASSIGQGGYEQYF. Combining the CDR3 with reference TRBV19 and TRBJ2-7 gives the whole variable domain DGGITQSPKYLFRKEGQNVTLSCEQNLNHDAMYWYRQDPGQGLRLIYYSQIVNDFQKGDIAEGYSVSREKKESFPLTVTSAQKNPTAFYLCASSIGQGGYEQYFGPGTRLTVT.

This clone was counted ten times or more. CDR3 region: CASSPSGGGETQYF. CDR3 DNA sequence: TGTGCCAGCAGCCCTAGCGGGGGGGGTGAGACCCAGTACTTC. V and J are TRBV11-2 and TRBJ2-5, with 12 bases identical to TRBD2. The CDR3 has 14 residues. J lost 5 bases, V lost 5 bases, and 3 bases had no gene match. Germline CDR1 SGHAT, CDR2 FQNNGV.

In its sample, this clone was seen many times. This chain joins TRBV7-2 and TRBJ2-1; 11 bases match TRBD2. Germline trimming cut 5 bases from V and 8 bases from J; bases unmatched to any gene: 8. Germline lookup yields CDR1 SGHTA and CDR2 FQGNSA. The CDR3 extends over 15 amino acids. This chain's CDR3 is CASSPGLAEGDEQFF. DNA of the CDR3: TGTGCCAGCAGCCCGGGACTAGCGGAAGGGGATGAGCAGTTCTTC.

Ten or more counts support this clone. This chain uses TRBV19 with TRBJ2-7; D remains ambiguous. CDR1 is LNHDA, CDR2 SQIVND, per germline (reference sequence). V lost 5 bases to trimming and J lost 0 bases, with 5 bases between them. The CDR3 totals 12 residues. The CDR3 region is CASSGLSYEQYF. In nucleotides, the CDR3 is TGTGCCAGTAGTGGGCTCTCCTACGAGCAGTACTTC.

This clone was observed many times. V usage is TRBV11-1 and J usage is TRBJ2-2; 7 bases align to TRBD1. V trimming: 3 bases; J trimming: 7 bases; junction bases outside the gene matches: 11. The germline V gene encodes CDR1 SGHAT and CDR2 FQDESV (reference sequence). The CDR3 runs 16 residues. The CDR3 is CASSFDRDIGGGELFF. CDR3 nucleotide sequence: TGTGCCAGCAGCTTCGACAGGGACATTGGGGGCGGGGAGCTGTTTTTT.

This clone was counted ten times or more. The J gene is TRBJ2-7, the V gene TRBV7-9; 9 bases agree with TRBD1. V trimming: 4 bases; J trimming: 5 bases; junction bases outside the gene matches: 3. CDR1 and CDR2 (germline): SEHNR, FQNEAQ (reference sequence). CDR3 length equals 13 residues. Here the CDR3 DNA reads TGTGCCAGCAGCTCGGACAGGGGAGACGAGCAGTACTTC. This sequence encodes CASSSDRGDEQYF.

This clone appeared many times. J is TRBJ2-1 and V is TRBV27; either TRBD1 or TRBD2 may supply D (12 bases each). The CDR3 spans 19 residues. Germline V gene lookup returns CDR1 MNHEY and CDR2 SMNVEV (reference sequence). V lost 8 bases and J 5 bases, leaving 31 bases between the germline ends. CDR3 bases: TGTGCCAGCGAGCCCTGGGACAGGGGGCGACTAGCGGGAGACAATGAGCAGTTCTTC. This gives the protein CASEPWDRGRLAGDNEQFF.

The sample holds many counts of this clone. The chain recombines TRBV27 with TRBJ1-3; D call uncertain. CDR1 and CDR2 from the germline V gene are MNHEY and SMNVEV (reference sequence). Trimming removed 10 bases at V and 0 bases at J, with 10 bases between. This CDR3 is 13 amino acids long. CDR3 loop: CATRMSSGNTIYF. The CDR3 bases are TGTGCCACGAGGATGAGCTCTGGAAACACCATATATTTT.

This clone showed up many times. The chain employs TRBV4-2 and TRBJ2-2; 7 nucleotides line up with TRBD2. The CDR3 totals 16 residues. V lost 6 bases, J lost 0 bases, and 7 bases stayed unmatched. CDR1 LGHNA and CDR2 YNFKEQ come from the germline V gene. In DNA form, the CDR3 reads TGTGCCAGCAGGATGACTAGCACATCGAACACCGGGGAGCTGTTTTTT. Translated: CASRMTSTSNTGELFF.